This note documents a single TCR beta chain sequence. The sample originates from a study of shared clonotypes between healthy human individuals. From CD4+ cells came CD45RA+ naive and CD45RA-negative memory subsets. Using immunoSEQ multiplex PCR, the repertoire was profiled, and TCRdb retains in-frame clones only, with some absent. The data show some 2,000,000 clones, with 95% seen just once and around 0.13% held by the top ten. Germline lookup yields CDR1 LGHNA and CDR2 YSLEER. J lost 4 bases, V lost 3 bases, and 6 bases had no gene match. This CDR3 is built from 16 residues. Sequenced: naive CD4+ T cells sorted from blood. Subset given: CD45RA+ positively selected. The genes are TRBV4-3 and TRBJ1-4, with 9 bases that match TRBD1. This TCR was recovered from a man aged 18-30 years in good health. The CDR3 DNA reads TGCGCCAGCAGCCAGTACCGGGACAGGGTTAATGAAAAACTGTTTTTT. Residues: CASSQYRDRVNEKLFF.